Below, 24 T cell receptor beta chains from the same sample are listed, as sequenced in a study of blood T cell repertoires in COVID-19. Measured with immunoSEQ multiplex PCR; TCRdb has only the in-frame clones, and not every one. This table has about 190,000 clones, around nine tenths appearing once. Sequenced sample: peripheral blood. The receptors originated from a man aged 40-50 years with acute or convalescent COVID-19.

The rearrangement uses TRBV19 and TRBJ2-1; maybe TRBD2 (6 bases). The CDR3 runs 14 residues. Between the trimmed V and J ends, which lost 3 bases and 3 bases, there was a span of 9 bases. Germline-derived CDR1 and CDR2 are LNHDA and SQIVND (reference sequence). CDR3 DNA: TGTGCCAGTAGTATCGCGGGGCTCTACAATGAGCAGTTCTTC. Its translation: CASSIAGLYNEQFF.

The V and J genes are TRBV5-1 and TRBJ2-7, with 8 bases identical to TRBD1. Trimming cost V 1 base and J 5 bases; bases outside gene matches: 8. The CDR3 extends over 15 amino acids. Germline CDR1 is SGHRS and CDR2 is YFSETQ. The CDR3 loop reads CASSLWGQGADEQYF. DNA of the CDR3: TGCGCCAGCAGCTTGTGGGGGCAGGGGGCCGACGAGCAGTACTTC.

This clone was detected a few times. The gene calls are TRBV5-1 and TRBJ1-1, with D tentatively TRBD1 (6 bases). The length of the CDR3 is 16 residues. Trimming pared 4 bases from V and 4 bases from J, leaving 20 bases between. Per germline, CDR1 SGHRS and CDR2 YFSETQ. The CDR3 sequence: CASSTNSRGRGTEAFF. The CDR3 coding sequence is TGCGCCAGCAGCACTAATTCCAGGGGTCGTGGCACTGAAGCTTTCTTT.

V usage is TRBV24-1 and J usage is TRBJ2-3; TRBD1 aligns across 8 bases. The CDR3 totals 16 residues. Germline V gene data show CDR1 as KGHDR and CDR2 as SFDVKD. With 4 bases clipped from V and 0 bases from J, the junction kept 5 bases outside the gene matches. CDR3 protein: CATSDAGQASTDTQYF. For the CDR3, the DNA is TGTGCCACCAGTGACGCGGGACAGGCTAGCACAGATACGCAGTATTTT.

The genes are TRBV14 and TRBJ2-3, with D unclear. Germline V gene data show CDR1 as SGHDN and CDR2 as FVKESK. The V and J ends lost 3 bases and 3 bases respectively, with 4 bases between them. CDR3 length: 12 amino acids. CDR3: CASSHGTDTQYF. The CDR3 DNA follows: TGTGCCAGCAGCCACGGGACAGATACGCAGTATTTT.

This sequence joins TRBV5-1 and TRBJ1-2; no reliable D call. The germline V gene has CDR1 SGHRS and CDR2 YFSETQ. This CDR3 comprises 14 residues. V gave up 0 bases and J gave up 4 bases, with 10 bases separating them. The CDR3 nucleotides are TGCGCCAGCAGCTTGGGTGGAGGGCTCTATGGCTACACCTTC. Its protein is CASSLGGGLYGYTF.

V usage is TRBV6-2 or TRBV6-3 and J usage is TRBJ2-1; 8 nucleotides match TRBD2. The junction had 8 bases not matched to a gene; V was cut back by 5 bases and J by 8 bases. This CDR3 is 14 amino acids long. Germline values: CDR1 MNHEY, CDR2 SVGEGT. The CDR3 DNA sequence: TGTGCCAGCAGTCTTGGACTAGCTGCCTATGAGCAGTTCTTC. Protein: CASSLGLAAYEQFF.

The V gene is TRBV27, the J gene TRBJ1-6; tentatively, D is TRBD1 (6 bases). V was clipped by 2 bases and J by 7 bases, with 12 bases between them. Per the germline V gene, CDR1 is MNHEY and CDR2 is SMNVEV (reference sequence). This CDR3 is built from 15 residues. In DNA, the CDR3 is TGTGCCAGCAGTTTAACAGGGACACAGAATTCACCCCTCCACTTT. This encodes CASSLTGTQNSPLHF.

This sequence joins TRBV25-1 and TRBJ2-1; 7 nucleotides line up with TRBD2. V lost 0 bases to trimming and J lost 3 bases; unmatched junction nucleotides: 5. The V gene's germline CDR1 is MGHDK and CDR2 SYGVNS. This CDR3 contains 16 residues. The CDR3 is CASSEYLGGGYNEQFF. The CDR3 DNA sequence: TGTGCCAGCAGTGAATATCTGGGCGGGGGCTACAATGAGCAGTTCTTC.

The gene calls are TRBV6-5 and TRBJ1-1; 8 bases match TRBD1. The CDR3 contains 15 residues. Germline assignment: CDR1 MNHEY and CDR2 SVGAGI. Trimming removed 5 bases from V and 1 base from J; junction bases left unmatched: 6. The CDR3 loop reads CASSQTGVWNTEAFF. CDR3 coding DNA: TGTGCCAGCAGTCAGACAGGGGTCTGGAACACTGAAGCTTTCTTT.

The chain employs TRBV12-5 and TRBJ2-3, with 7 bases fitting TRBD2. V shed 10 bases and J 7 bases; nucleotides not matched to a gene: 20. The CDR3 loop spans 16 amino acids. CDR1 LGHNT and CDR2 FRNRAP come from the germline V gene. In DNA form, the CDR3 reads TGTGCTACCACCCTTCGGGTGGGGGTGCGGGAGAATACGCAGTATTTT. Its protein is CATTLRVGVRENTQYF.

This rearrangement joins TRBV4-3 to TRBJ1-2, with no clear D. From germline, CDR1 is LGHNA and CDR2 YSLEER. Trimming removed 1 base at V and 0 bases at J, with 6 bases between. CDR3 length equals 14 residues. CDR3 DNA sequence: TGCGCCAGCAGCCAAGTTCCTCCTAACTATGGCTACACCTTC. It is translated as CASSQVPPNYGYTF.

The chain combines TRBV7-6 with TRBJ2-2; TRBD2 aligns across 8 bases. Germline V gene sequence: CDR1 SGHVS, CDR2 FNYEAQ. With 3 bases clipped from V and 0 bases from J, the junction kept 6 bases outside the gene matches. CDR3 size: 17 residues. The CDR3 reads CASSFPLAGPNTGELFF. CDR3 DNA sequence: TGTGCCAGCAGCTTTCCCTTAGCGGGACCGAACACCGGGGAGCTGTTTTTT.

CDR3 sequence (DNA): TGCGCCAGCAGCCCAGGACAGGGACTTACCAACTATGGCTACACCTTC. Translating gives CASSPGQGLTNYGYTF. The chain carries TRBV5-1 and TRBJ1-2; 8 bases agree with TRBD1. CDR3 length: 16 residues. The trim removed 4 bases at V and 2 bases at J, leaving 10 bases unmatched. In germline, CDR1 is SGHRS, CDR2 YFSETQ.

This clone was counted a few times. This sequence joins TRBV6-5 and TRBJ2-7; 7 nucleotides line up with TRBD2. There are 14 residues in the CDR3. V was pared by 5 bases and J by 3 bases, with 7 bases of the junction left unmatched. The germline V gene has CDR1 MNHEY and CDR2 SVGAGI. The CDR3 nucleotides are TGTGCCAGCAGTAAACGGACGGGGGGCTACGAGCAGTACTTC. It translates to CASSKRTGGYEQYF.

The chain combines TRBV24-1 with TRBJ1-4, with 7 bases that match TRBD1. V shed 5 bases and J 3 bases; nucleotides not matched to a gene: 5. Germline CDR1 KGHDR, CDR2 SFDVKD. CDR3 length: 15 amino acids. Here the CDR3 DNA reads TGTGCCACCAGTGCCAAGGGGGCGTCTAATGAAAAACTGTTTTTT. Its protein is CATSAKGASNEKLFF.

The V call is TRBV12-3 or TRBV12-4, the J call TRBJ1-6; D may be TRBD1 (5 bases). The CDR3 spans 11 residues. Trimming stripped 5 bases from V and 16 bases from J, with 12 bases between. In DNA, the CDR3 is TGTGCCAGCAGTGAACGGGGGTCGCTCCACTTT. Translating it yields CASSERGSLHF.

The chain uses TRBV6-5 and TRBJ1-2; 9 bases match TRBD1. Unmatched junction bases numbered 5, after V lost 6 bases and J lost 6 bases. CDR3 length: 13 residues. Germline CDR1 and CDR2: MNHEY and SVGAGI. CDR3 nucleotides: TGTGCCAGCAGCCAAACAGGGGGCGATGGCTACACCTTC. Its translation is CASSQTGGDGYTF.

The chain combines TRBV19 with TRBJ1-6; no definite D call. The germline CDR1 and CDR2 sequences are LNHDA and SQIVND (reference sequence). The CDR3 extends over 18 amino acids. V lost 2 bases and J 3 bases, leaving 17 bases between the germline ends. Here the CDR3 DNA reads TGTGCCAGTAGTATACGTTGGCAGGATGGACTCTATAATTCACCCCTCCACTTT. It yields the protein CASSIRWQDGLYNSPLHF. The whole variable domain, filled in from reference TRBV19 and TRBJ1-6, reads DGGITQSPKYLFRKEGQNVTLSCEQNLNHDAMYWYRQDPGQGLRLIYYSQIVNDFQKGDIAEGYSVSREKKESFPLTVTSAQKNPTAFYLCASSIRWQDGLYNSPLHFGNGTRLTVT.

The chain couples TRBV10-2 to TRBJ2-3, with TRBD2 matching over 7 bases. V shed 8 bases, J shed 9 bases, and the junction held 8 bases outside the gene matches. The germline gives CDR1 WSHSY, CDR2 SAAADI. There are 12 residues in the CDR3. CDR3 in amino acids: CASGGVLRTQYF. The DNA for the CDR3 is TGCGCCAGCGGGGGGGTCCTACGCACGCAGTATTTT.

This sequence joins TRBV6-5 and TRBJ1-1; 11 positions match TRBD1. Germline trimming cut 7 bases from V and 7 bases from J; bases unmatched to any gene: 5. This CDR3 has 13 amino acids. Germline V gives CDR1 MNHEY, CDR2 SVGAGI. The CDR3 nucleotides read TGTGCCAGCACTCGGACAGGGGGCGGTGAAGCTTTCTTT. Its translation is CASTRTGGGEAFF.

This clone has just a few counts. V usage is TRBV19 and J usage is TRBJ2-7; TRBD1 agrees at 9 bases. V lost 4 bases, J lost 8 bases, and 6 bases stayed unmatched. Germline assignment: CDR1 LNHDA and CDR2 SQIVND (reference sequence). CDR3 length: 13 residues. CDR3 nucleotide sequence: TGTGCCAGTAGTACAATGAACAGGGGGCAGCAGTACTTC. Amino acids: CASSTMNRGQQYF.

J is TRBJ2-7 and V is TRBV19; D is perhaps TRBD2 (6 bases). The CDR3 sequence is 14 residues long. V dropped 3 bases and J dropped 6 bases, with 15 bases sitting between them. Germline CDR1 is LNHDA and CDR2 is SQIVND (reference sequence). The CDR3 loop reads CASSISGVGGEQYF. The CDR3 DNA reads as TGTGCCAGTAGTATCTCTGGTGTGGGAGGCGAGCAGTACTTC.

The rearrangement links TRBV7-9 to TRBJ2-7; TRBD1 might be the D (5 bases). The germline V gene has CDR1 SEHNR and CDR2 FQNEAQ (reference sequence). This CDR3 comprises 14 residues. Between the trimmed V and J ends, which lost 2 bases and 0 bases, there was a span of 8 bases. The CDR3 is CASSLQTASYEQYF. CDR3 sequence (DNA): TGTGCCAGCAGCTTACAGACAGCCTCCTACGAGCAGTACTTC.